These 20 T cell receptor beta chains originate from one sample sequenced in a study of cytomegalovirus exposure and HLA in healthy donors. The PCR ran on 60 Vbeta and 13 Jbeta primers. TCRdb's copy holds only in-frame clones and misses some; the assay was immunoSEQ multiplex PCR. The repertoire has about 140,000 clones, 80% of them found once; the top ten carry 2.2%. The sample was PBMCs. These receptors originate from a man in his thirties or forties in good health and CMV-seronegative.

This chain links TRBV5-6 with TRBJ1-5, with a possible D match to TRBD1 (6 bases). This CDR3 has 15 residues. CDR1 SGHDT and CDR2 YYEEEE come from the germline V gene. Trimming took off 3 bases at V and 6 bases at J, with 16 bases between the two ends. CDR3 region: CASSSTGTGSQPQHF. The DNA of the CDR3 is TGTGCCAGCAGCTCCACAGGGACGGGCAGTCAGCCCCAGCATTTT. Supplemented by reference TRBV5-6 and TRBJ1-5, the full variable domain reads DAGVTQSPTHLIKTRGQQVTLRCSPKSGHDTVSWYQQALGQGPQFIFQYYEEEERQRGNFPDRFSGHQFPNYSSELNVNALLLGDSALYLCASSSTGTGSQPQHFGDGTRLSIL.

This clone was counted at least ten times. The chain couples TRBV6-4 to TRBJ2-3; 9 positions match TRBD1. Trimming removed 6 bases from V and 2 bases from J; junction bases left unmatched: 6. CDR1 is MRHNA, CDR2 SNTAGT, per germline. This CDR3 is built from 15 residues. The CDR3 here is CASRRGTGPTDTQYF. Here the CDR3 DNA reads TGTGCCAGCAGGCGAGGGACAGGGCCCACAGATACGCAGTATTTT.

J is TRBJ2-5 and V is TRBV18; D is perhaps TRBD2 (6 bases). V shed 3 bases and J shed 2 bases, with 13 bases lying between them. Germline values: CDR1 KGHSH, CDR2 LQKENI. The CDR3 runs to 15 residues. As DNA, the CDR3 is TGTGCCAGCTCACCCGCGGCTGGGGGGCAAGAGACCCAGTACTTC. Encoded protein: CASSPAAGGQETQYF.

The chain uses TRBV5-1 and TRBJ2-5; 7 bases are shared with TRBD2. The CDR3 has 15 residues. V was pared by 0 bases and J by 2 bases, with 4 bases of the junction left unmatched. CDR1 and CDR2 from the germline V gene are SGHRS and YFSETQ. The CDR3 DNA reads as TGCGCCAGCAGCTTGGGGGGCGGGGGTCAAGAGACCCAGTACTTC. Encoded protein: CASSLGGGGQETQYF.

The chain recombines TRBV28 with TRBJ2-1, with TRBD2 matching over 11 bases. The CDR3 is made up of 16 amino acids. Germline lookup yields CDR1 MDHEN and CDR2 SYDVKM. V shed 3 bases, J shed 7 bases, and the junction held 8 bases outside the gene matches. CDR3 in amino acids: CASSFFSGRAGNEQFF. CDR3 DNA: TGTGCCAGCAGTTTCTTTAGCGGGAGGGCCGGGAATGAGCAGTTCTTC.

The chain has TRBV27 and TRBJ2-1; TRBD2 might be the D (6 bases). The CDR3 runs 12 residues. The germline V and J ends were trimmed by 3 bases and 6 bases, with 6 bases remaining between them. Germline CDR1 MNHEY, CDR2 SMNVEV (reference sequence). As DNA, the CDR3 is TGTGCCAGCAGTTTCGGGGGCAATGAGCAGTTCTTC. Encoded protein: CASSFGGNEQFF.

J is TRBJ1-5 and V is TRBV28; 9 bases fit TRBD1. V gave up 2 bases and J gave up 6 bases; unmatched junction bases: 5. There are 15 residues in the CDR3. Germline CDR1 is MDHEN and CDR2 is SYDVKM. The CDR3 spells CASSLGTGLRQPQHF. CDR3 nucleotides: TGTGCCAGCAGTTTAGGGACAGGGCTCCGTCAGCCCCAGCATTTT.

The chain couples TRBV10-1 to TRBJ1-1; D not resolved. V lost 7 bases, J lost 4 bases, and 13 bases lay in between. The CDR3 totals 13 residues. Germline loops: CDR1 WNHNN, CDR2 SYGVQD (reference sequence). This CDR3 reads CASTGPGFTEAFF. The CDR3, as DNA: TGCGCCAGCACCGGACCGGGATTCACTGAAGCTTTCTTT.

This sequence joins TRBV28 and TRBJ2-7; D is possibly TRBD1 (6 bases). The CDR3 contains 13 residues. Trimming took off 5 bases at V and 4 bases at J, with 12 bases between the two ends. Germline V gene data show CDR1 as MDHEN and CDR2 as SYDVKM. The CDR3 coding sequence is TGTGCCAGCAGTCGGGACACACCGTACGAGCAGTACTTC. It yields the protein CASSRDTPYEQYF.

The chain employs TRBV12-5 and TRBJ1-2; D unresolved. In germline, CDR1 is LGHNT, CDR2 FRNRAP. This CDR3 has 14 amino acids. The V end lost 7 bases, the J end lost 7 bases, and 19 bases lay between the germline ends. The CDR3, as DNA: TGTGCTAGTGCCAACGAGGGCCCCCCGGGTGGCTACACCTTC. Translating it yields CASANEGPPGGYTF.

This clone came up once. The chain combines TRBV6-6 with TRBJ2-7; 7 bases fit TRBD1. CDR3 length: 15 amino acids. The junction had 9 bases not matched to a gene; V was cut back by 6 bases and J by 1 base. Germline CDR1 reads MNHNY; CDR2 reads SVGAGI (reference sequence). CDR3 sequence reads: CASSRDSPLSYEQYF. CDR3 DNA sequence: TGTGCCAGCAGCCGGGACAGCCCTCTGTCCTACGAGCAGTACTTC.

The V call is TRBV6-5, the J call TRBJ2-5; 12 bases match TRBD1. The CDR3 spans 16 residues. After removal of 4 bases from V and 7 bases from J, the junction contained 10 bases not matched to a gene. CDR1 MNHEY and CDR2 SVGAGI come from the germline V gene. The CDR3 loop reads CASSSGTGGPSGTQYF. The CDR3 DNA sequence: TGTGCCAGCAGTTCCGGGACAGGGGGCCCCTCGGGGACCCAGTACTTC.

The chain couples TRBV6-1 to TRBJ2-1, with D perhaps TRBD2 (7 bases). V was cut by 3 bases and J by 12 bases, with 15 bases left in between. CDR3 length equals 13 residues. Germline CDR1 is MNHNS and CDR2 is SASEGT. CDR3 bases: TGTGCCAGCAGTGACCACCCCGGGGGGCCGCAGTTCTTC. Its protein product is CASSDHPGGPQFF.

This clone was found a few times. The chain is built from TRBV29-1 and TRBJ1-1; D is undetermined. The CDR3 is 12 residues long. V dropped 6 bases and J dropped 6 bases, with 14 bases sitting between them. CDR1 and CDR2 (germline): SQVTM, ANQGSEA. The DNA of the CDR3 is TGCAGCGTGCGAAGAGGAGGTTCTGAAGCTTTCTTT. Protein sequence: CSVRRGGSEAFF.

The chain uses TRBV5-1 and TRBJ1-1; no clear D. The V end was cut by 2 bases, the J end by 5 bases, with 10 bases between. The CDR3 runs to 13 residues. Per the germline V gene, CDR1 is SGHRS and CDR2 is YFSETQ. The CDR3 nucleotides read TGCGCCAGCAGCTTCGGGGAGGGTACTGAAGCTTTCTTT. It encodes CASSFGEGTEAFF. Supplemented by reference TRBV5-1 and TRBJ1-1, the full variable domain reads KAGVTQTPRYLIKTRGQQVTLSCSPISGHRSVSWYQQTPGQGLQFLFEYFSETQRNKGNFPGRFSGRQFSNSRSEMNVSTLELGDSALYLCASSFGEGTEAFFGQGTRLTVV.

There are a few counts of this clone. The chain couples TRBV6-6 to TRBJ1-2; no firm D call. The CDR3 is 12 amino acids. The germline CDR1 and CDR2 sequences are MNHNY and SVGAGI (reference sequence). V was shortened by 6 bases and J by 4 bases, with 9 bases between the two germline ends. CDR3 sequence: CASSPPSYGYTF. The CDR3, as DNA: TGTGCCAGCAGCCCGCCCAGCTATGGCTACACCTTC.

The rearrangement links TRBV27 to TRBJ2-3; TRBD2 is a possible D gene (8 bases). The CDR3 covers 18 residues. CDR1 is MNHEY and CDR2 is SMNVEV in the germline V gene (reference sequence). V was trimmed by 4 bases and J by 2 bases, leaving 22 bases between them. The DNA of the CDR3 is TGTGCCAGCAGTTCTCCACAGGGGAGCGGGAGTTACACAGATACGCAGTATTTT. It encodes CASSSPQGSGSYTDTQYF.

V gene TRBV10-2 combines with J gene TRBJ1-1, with D maybe TRBD1 (6 bases). The CDR3 extends over 14 amino acids. V dropped 2 bases and J dropped 0 bases, with 7 bases sitting between them. Looked up from germline, CDR1 is WSHSY and CDR2 is SAAADI. CDR3 residues: CASSETGMNTEAFF. CDR3 DNA: TGCGCCAGCAGTGAGACAGGGATGAACACTGAAGCTTTCTTT.

The chain combines TRBV5-5 with TRBJ1-1; TRBD1 might be the D (6 bases). V was clipped by 2 bases and J by 5 bases, with 16 bases between them. From germline, CDR1 is SGHKS and CDR2 YYEKEE (reference sequence). The CDR3 is 15 residues long. Here the CDR3 DNA reads TGTGCCAGCAGCTTATATACAGGGAAAGAGACTGAAGCTTTCTTT. As protein: CASSLYTGKETEAFF.

The table lists this clone with a few counts. V usage is TRBV5-6 and J usage is TRBJ1-2; possibly TRBD1 for D (6 bases). The CDR3 spans 12 residues. Germline CDR1 is SGHDT and CDR2 is YYEEEE. Trimming stripped 5 bases from V and 4 bases from J, with 9 bases between. The CDR3 bases are TGTGCCAGCAGTACAGGGATCTATGGCTACACCTTC. This sequence encodes CASSTGIYGYTF.